This T cell receptor (beta chain) was sequenced for a study of CXCR3-negative and CXCR3-positive naive CD8 T cells. The TRB cDNA libraries were prepared by 5' RACE with UMI labels. Each CDR3 protein gets one entry in TCRdb, which reprocessed the 5' RACE reads and gives no DNA. This sample carries approximately 100,000 distinct CDR3 sequences, with around 0.36% going to the ten biggest clones. Every CD8+ T cell subset underwent triplicate sorting at under 350,000 cells apiece. A CD45RO-CCR7+CD27+CD95- phenotype identified naive CD8+ T cells. Findings and limits, study-wide: Naive CXCR3-positive cells had TRB CDR3s more hydrophobic than those of CXCR3-negative naive cells. Naive cells used TRBV-TRBJ genes in much the same way whether CXCR3-negative or CXCR3-positive; memory cells did not. TCR interaction strength was inferred from TRB CDR3 physicochemistry, as CD5 matched across naive subsets.

CDR3 length: 17 residues. The V gene's germline CDR1 is LGHDT and CDR2 YNNKEL (reference sequence). A word on this clonotype: Antigen: not known.

The chain recombines TRBV3-1 with TRBJ1-1; TCRdb's assignment of TRBD1 cannot be checked, as there is no DNA. Sequenced material: naive CXCR3+ CD8+ T cells from blood. Subset defined: CD45RO-CCR7+CD27+CD95- naive CD8+ T cells expressing CXCR3 (TNR3+). This clonotype was obtained from a human donor in good health. Some clones in this sample may be carry-over from other donors' samples. This chain's CDR3 is CASSQAGTSKMNTEAFF. Full variable domain (rest looked up from reference TRBV3-1 and TRBJ1-1): DTAVSQTPKYLVTQMGNDKSIKCEQNLGHDTMYWYKQDSKKFLKIMFSYNNKELIINETVPNRFSPKSPDKAHLNLHINSLELGDSAVYFCASSQAGTSKMNTEAFFGQGTRLTVV.